These 4 T cell receptor beta chains share one sample of origin, sequenced in a study of radiation and T cells in renal cell carcinoma. Assay used: immunoSEQ multiplex PCR; TCRdb lists only in-frame clones, some missing. The table shows around 100,000 clones, with approximately 80% occurring only once. Time point in this sample: blood 4 weeks post-SBRT, at nephrectomy. Treatment indicated: 15 Gy SBRT to primary tumor, nephrectomy 4 weeks later. The material sequenced was blood, taken from a patient whose treatment included radiotherapy and nephrectomy. Receptors were obtained from a man aged 55 to 69 with renal cell carcinoma.

The chain has TRBV7-7 and TRBJ2-5; TRBD2 aligns across 11 bases. The CDR3 runs to 15 residues. With 2 bases clipped from V and 3 bases from J, the junction kept 2 bases outside the gene matches. Germline V gene sequence: CDR1 SSHAT, CDR2 FNYEAQ (reference sequence). CDR3 sequence reads: CASSLTTSGKETQYF. As DNA, the CDR3 is TGTGCCAGCAGCTTAACGACTAGCGGGAAAGAGACCCAGTACTTC. Full variable domain (missing parts from reference TRBV7-7 and TRBJ2-5): GAGVSQSPRYKVTKRGQDVTLRCDPISSHATLYWYQQALGQGPEFLTYFNYEAQPDKSGLPSDRFSAERPEGSISTLTIQRTEQRDSAMYRCASSLTTSGKETQYFGPGTRLLVL.

V gene TRBV5-1 combines with J gene TRBJ2-7; maybe TRBD2 (6 bases). Per the germline V gene, CDR1 is SGHRS and CDR2 is YFSETQ. Trimming left V 0 bases short and J 4 bases short, with 14 bases between. This CDR3 region has 15 residues. The DNA for the CDR3 is TGCGCCAGCAGCTTGGGGAGGGAAGAGGGTTACGAGCAGTACTTC. Its translation: CASSLGREEGYEQYF. The entire variable domain, with the rest obtained from reference TRBV5-1 and TRBJ2-7, is as follows: KAGVTQTPRYLIKTRGQQVTLSCSPISGHRSVSWYQQTPGQGLQFLFEYFSETQRNKGNFPGRFSGRQFSNSRSEMNVSTLELGDSALYLCASSLGREEGYEQYFGPGTRLTVT.

The chain links TRBV15 to TRBJ1-1, with 7 bases fitting TRBD1. Germline CDR1 and CDR2: LNHNV and YYDKDF (reference sequence). The CDR3 has 15 amino acids. After removal of 8 bases from V and 1 base from J, the junction contained 10 bases not matched to a gene. The CDR3 DNA reads as TGTGCCACCTTATTCTCCGGGACAGAGAACACTGAAGCTTTCTTT. Translating gives CATLFSGTENTEAFF.

The table lists this clone with a few counts. The J gene is TRBJ2-7, the V gene TRBV7-9; no firm D call. Germline values: CDR1 SEHNR, CDR2 FQNEAQ (reference sequence). Trimming left V 1 base short and J 7 bases short, with 8 bases between. The CDR3 has 12 residues. This CDR3 is CASSLETWEQYF. CDR3 bases: TGTGCCAGCAGCTTAGAGACTTGGGAGCAGTACTTC.